Included here is one T cell receptor (beta chain) sequence, with context. The antigen remains unidentified. The read terminates 3 residues before the CDR3 end, so the remaining end is supplied by the germline J gene. The data were obtained in a study of T cell clonality in common variable immunodeficiency. Findings and caveats of the study: Compared with healthy controls, CVID subjects showed increased TCRbeta clonality, mostly in about a third. In common variable immunodeficiency, TCR beta chains reportedly carried fewer deletions and N-nucleotide insertions.

CDR1 is SGHVS, CDR2 FNYEAQ, per germline. V shed 5 bases and J 3 bases; nucleotides not matched to a gene: 6. The CDR3 is made up of 16 amino acids. TCRdb's table, derived via immunoSEQ multiplex PCR, lists solely in-frame clones and lacks some. The sample features about 15,000 clones, with around 4.7% in its top ten. The TCR was taken from a human donor with common variable immunodeficiency. The chain has TRBV7-6 and TRBJ2-1; 11 nucleotides line up with TRBD2. Sequencing was performed on peripheral blood mononuclear cells. The CDR3 sequence is CASSNLAGGNYNEQFF. The sequenced CDR3 bases are TGTGCCAGCAGCAACTTAGCGGGAGGGAACTACAATGAG.